This TCR beta chain emerged from a study of cytomegalovirus exposure and HLA in healthy donors. PCR amplification relied on 60 Vbeta primers (plus 13 Jbeta primers). Libraries were prepared by immunoSEQ multiplex PCR; TCRdb keeps only in-frame clonotypes and omits some of them. Of 150,000 to 180,000 clones in the sample, more than 75% were seen once. The CDR3 has 12 residues. V lost 3 bases and J 5 bases, leaving 7 bases between the germline ends. In germline, CDR1 is LNHDA, CDR2 SQIVND (reference sequence). Specimen: PBMCs. This receptor was identified in a man aged 25 to 40 in good health and CMV-seropositive. V usage is TRBV19 and J usage is TRBJ1-2, with D unclear. Written as DNA, the CDR3 is TGTGCCAGTAGTATTAAGGAGTATGGCTACACCTTC. Amino acids: CASSIKEYGYTF.